Sequencing of this T cell receptor beta chain was carried out in a study of cytomegalovirus exposure and HLA in healthy donors. Assay used: immunoSEQ multiplex PCR; TCRdb lists only in-frame clones, some missing. The repertoire holds roughly 220,000 clones, with about 90% as singletons. Germline V gives CDR1 KGHSH, CDR2 LQKENI. The CDR3 loop spans 15 amino acids. The V segment lost 0 bases and the J segment 6 bases; nucleotides outside the gene matches: 3. The receptor's source is a woman aged 18 to 35 in good health and CMV-seronegative. The rearrangement joins TRBV18 to TRBJ2-1; TRBD2 aligns across 9 bases. The sample taken for sequencing was PBMCs. CDR3 loop: CASSPPAGGINEQFF. CDR3 nucleotides: TGTGCCAGCTCACCACCGGCGGGAGGGATCAATGAGCAGTTCTTC. Filled out from reference TRBV18 and TRBJ2-1, the complete variable domain reads NAGVMQNPRHLVRRRGQEARLRCSPMKGHSHVYWYRQLPEEGLKFMVYLQKENIIDESGMPKERFSAEFPKEGPSILRIQQVVRGDSAAYFCASSPPAGGINEQFFGPGTRLTVL.